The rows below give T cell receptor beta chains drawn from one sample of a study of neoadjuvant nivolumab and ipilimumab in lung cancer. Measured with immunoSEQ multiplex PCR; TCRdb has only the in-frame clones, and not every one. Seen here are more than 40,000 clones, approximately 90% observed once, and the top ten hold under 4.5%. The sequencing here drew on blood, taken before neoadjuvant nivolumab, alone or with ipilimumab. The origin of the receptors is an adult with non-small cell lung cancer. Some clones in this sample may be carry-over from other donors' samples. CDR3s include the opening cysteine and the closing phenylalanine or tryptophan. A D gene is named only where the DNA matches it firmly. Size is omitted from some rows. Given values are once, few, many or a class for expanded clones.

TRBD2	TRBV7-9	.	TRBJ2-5	CASSHPLAGVGTQYF	TGTGCCAGCAGCCACCCCCTAGCGGGAGTTGGGACCCAGTACTTC
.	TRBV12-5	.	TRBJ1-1	CASGFGISEAFF	TGTGCTAGTGGTTTCGGGATCTCTGAAGCTTTCTTT
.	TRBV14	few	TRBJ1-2	CASSQSDRYYGYTF	TGTGCCAGCAGCCAGTCAGACAGGTACTATGGCTACACCTTC
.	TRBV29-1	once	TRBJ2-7	CSVLDGSYEQYF	TGCAGCGTTCTGGACGGCTCCTACGAGCAGTACTTC
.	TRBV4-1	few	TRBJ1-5	CASSQGYSNQPQHF	TGCGCCAGCAGCCAAGGGTACAGCAATCAGCCCCAGCATTTT
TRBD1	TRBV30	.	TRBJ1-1	CAWRIDRGAFF	TGTGCCTGGAGGATAGACAGGGGAGCTTTCTTT
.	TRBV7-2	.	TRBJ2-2	CASSVRDPGTELFF	TGTGCCAGCAGCGTCCGGGACCCAGGGACGGAGCTGTTTTTT
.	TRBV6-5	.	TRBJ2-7	CASSYSAGRGNYEQYF	TGTGCCAGCAGTTACTCCGCGGGACGGGGAAACTACGAGCAGTACTTC
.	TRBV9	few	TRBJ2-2	CASRLDGELFF	TGTGCCAGCAGACTGGACGGGGAGCTGTTTTTT
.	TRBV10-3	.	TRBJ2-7	CAISFGGAEQYF	TGTGCCATCAGTTTTGGGGGCGCCGAGCAGTACTTC
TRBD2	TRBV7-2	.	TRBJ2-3	CASSLAPSGSTDTQYF	TGTGCCAGCAGCTTAGCGCCTAGCGGTAGCACAGATACGCAGTATTTT
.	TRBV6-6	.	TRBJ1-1	CASSYGGGGNTEAFF	TGTGCCAGCAGTTATGGTGGGGGAGGGAACACTGAAGCTTTCTTT
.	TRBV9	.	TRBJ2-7	CASSPAPGVEEQYF	TGTGCCAGCAGCCCCGCTCCTGGGGTCGAAGAGCAGTACTTC
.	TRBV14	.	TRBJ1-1	CASSQVTGSEAFF	TGTGCCAGCAGCCAAGTTACGGGGTCAGAAGCTTTCTTT
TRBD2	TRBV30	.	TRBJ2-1	CAWSPRGKVAGGKVNEQFF	TGTGCCTGGAGTCCCCGAGGGAAAGTAGCGGGAGGGAAGGTGAATGAGCAGTTCTTC
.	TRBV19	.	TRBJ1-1	CASTPPGGRPMNTEAFF	TGTGCCAGTACCCCACCCGGGGGCCGCCCCATGAACACTGAAGCTTTCTTT
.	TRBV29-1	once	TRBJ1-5	CSVEHPGPTAGQPQHF	TGCAGCGTTGAGCATCCGGGACCCACGGCGGGACAGCCCCAGCATTTT
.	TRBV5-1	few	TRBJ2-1	CASSGQGSSYNEQFF	TGCGCCAGCAGCGGGCAGGGAAGCTCCTACAATGAGCAGTTCTTC
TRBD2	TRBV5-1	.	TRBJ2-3	CASSLGSSGTSTDTQYF	TGCGCCAGCAGCTTGGGATCTAGCGGGACTAGCACAGATACGCAGTATTTT
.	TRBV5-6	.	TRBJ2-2	CASSSSFNRVNTGELFF	TGTGCCAGCAGCTCCTCCTTTAATAGGGTGAACACCGGGGAGCTGTTTTTT
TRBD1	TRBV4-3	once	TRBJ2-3	CASSPQGAVTDTQYF	TGCGCCAGCAGCCCGCAGGGGGCTGTCACAGATACGCAGTATTTT
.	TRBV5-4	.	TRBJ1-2	CASSLVPKNYGYTF	TGTGCCAGCAGCTTGGTACCAAAGAACTATGGCTACACCTTC
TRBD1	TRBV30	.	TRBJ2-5	CAWSVEQGYGETQYF	TGTGCCTGGAGTGTAGAACAGGGGTACGGGGAGACCCAGTACTTC
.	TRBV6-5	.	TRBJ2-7	CASSLAEDRYEQYF	TGTGCCAGCAGTTTAGCGGAGGACAGGTACGAGCAGTACTTC
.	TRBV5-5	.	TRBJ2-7	CASSLAGRDYEQYF	TGTGCCAGCAGCTTGGCTGGCAGGGACTACGAGCAGTACTTC
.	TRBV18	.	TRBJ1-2	CASSPETGYGYGYTF	TGTGCCAGCTCACCTGAAACAGGGTACGGCTATGGCTACACCTTC
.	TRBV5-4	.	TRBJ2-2	CASSLETHTRELFF	TGTGCCAGCAGCTTAGAGACCCATACCCGGGAGCTGTTTTTT
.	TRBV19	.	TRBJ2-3	CASSIRGTYIGGDTQYF	TGTGCCAGTAGTATAAGAGGGACCTACATAGGGGGAGATACGCAGTATTTT
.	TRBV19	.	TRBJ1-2	CASSNGRDYGYTF	TGTGCCAGTAGTAACGGGCGGGACTATGGCTACACCTTC
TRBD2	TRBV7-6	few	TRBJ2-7	CASSMGLAGAQSSYEQYF	TGTGCCAGCAGCATGGGACTAGCGGGAGCCCAGAGCTCCTACGAGCAGTACTTC
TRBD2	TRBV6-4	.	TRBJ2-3	CASSGLAGTDTQYF	TGTGCCAGCAGTGGACTAGCGGGGACAGATACGCAGTATTTT
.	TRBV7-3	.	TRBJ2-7	CASRGRSAEQYF	TGTGCCAGCAGGGGGAGGAGTGCCGAGCAGTACTTC
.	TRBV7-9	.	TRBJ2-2	CASSWTVTGELFF	TGTGCCAGCAGTTGGACGGTCACCGGGGAGCTGTTTTTT
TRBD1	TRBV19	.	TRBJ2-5	CASSTRTGRETQYF	TGTGCCAGTAGTACTCGGACAGGGCGGGAGACCCAGTACTTC
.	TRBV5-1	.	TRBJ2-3	CASSLVGISDTQYF	TGCGCCAGCAGCTTGGTAGGGATTTCAGATACGCAGTATTTT
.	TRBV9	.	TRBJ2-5	CASSPRGVAGPISETQYF	TGTGCCAGCAGCCCCCGAGGGGTTGCCGGACCCATCTCGGAGACCCAGTACTTC
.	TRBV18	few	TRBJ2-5	CASSGSILGETQYF	TGTGCCAGCTCAGGCTCGATTCTGGGTGAGACCCAGTACTTC
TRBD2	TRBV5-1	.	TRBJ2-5	CASTVGGLAGQETQYF	TGCGCCAGCACGGTAGGAGGGCTAGCGGGCCAAGAGACCCAGTACTTC
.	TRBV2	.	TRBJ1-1	CASSPMGGTEAFF	TGTGCCAGCAGTCCGATGGGGGGCACTGAAGCTTTCTTT
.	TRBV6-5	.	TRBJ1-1	CASADISNTEAFF	TGTGCCTCAGCAGATATCTCGAACACTGAAGCTTTCTTT
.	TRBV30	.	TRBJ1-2	CAWIGQRYGYTF	TGTGCCTGGATCGGACAGAGATATGGCTACACCTTC
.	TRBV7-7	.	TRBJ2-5	CASSPGLVQETQYF	TGTGCTAGCAGCCCGGGACTGGTCCAGGAGACCCAGTACTTC
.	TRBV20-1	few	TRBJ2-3	CSAGRWDTQYF	TGCAGTGCGGGGAGGTGGGATACGCAGTATTTT
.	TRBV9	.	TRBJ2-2	CASSVTEGVAGELFF	TGTGCCAGCAGCGTCACAGAGGGAGTGGCCGGGGAGCTGTTTTTT
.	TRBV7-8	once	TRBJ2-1	CASSLAGGATSREQFF	TGTGCCAGCAGCTTAGCGGGGGGAGCCACCTCTCGTGAGCAGTTCTTC
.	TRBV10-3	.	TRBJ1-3	CAISESSISGNTIYF	TGTGCCATCAGTGAGTCTTCTATCTCTGGAAACACCATATATTTT
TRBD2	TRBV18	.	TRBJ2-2	CASSPLSGLAVNTGELFF	TGTGCCAGCTCACCCCTAAGTGGACTAGCGGTCAACACCGGGGAGCTGTTTTTT
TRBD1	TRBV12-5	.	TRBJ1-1	CASGLGDRAAFF	TGTGCTAGTGGTTTGGGAGACAGGGCAGCTTTCTTT
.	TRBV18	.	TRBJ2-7	CASSPEGGSYEQYF	TGTGCCAGCTCACCAGAGGGGGGATCCTACGAGCAGTACTTC
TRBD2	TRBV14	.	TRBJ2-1	CASSQPRTSGYNEQFF	TGTGCCAGCAGCCAGCCCCGGACTAGCGGATACAATGAGCAGTTCTTC
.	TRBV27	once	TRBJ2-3	CASSPGRGADTQYF	TGTGCCAGCAGCCCCGGCAGGGGGGCAGATACGCAGTATTTT
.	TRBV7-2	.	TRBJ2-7	CASSREGVTYEQYF	TGTGCCAGCAGCCGAGAGGGAGTTACCTACGAGCAGTACTTC
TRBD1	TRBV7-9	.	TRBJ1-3	CASSLAHLGQGVGNTIYF	TGTGCCAGCAGCTTAGCCCACCTGGGACAGGGTGTTGGAAACACCATATATTTT
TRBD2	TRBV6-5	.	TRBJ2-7	CASSPEAGVSYEQYF	TGTGCCAGCAGTCCCGAAGCGGGAGTCTCCTACGAGCAGTACTTC
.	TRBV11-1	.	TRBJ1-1	CASSRAPGATEAFF	TGTGCCAGCAGCCGCGCGCCTGGGGCCACTGAAGCTTTCTTT
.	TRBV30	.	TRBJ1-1	CAWILNTEAFF	TGTGCCTGGATCCTGAACACTGAAGCTTTCTTT
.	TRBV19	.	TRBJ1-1	CASSTRGLRVTEAFF	TGTGCCAGTAGTACCCGGGGGCTGAGGGTAACTGAAGCTTTCTTT
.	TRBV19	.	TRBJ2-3	CASSVSGATDTQYF	TGTGCCAGTAGTGTGTCAGGGGCAACAGATACGCAGTATTTT
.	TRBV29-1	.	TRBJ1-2	CSVEGAGVGYGYTF	TGCAGCGTTGAAGGGGCAGGGGTTGGCTATGGCTACACCTTC
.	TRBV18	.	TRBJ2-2	CASSPPMRPPSGTGELFF	TGTGCCAGCTCACCACCGATGAGGCCCCCTTCAGGCACCGGGGAGCTGTTTTTT